The source of this TCR beta chain is a study of CD8 T cells in ankylosing spondylitis. Whole-study findings and limits: As reported, disease-linked clones showed significant enrichment in matched ankylosing spondylitis synovial fluid. Some of these motif variants have turned up before, in reports on reactive arthritis synovial fluid and blood. Peripheral blood samples showed relatively rare disease-linked clones, and these clones were CD8+.

Quantitative 5'-RACE was performed with molecular barcodes, and it yielded the TCR beta libraries. In TCRdb, the 5' RACE reads were re-called with MiXCR into one record per CDR3 protein. This sample has about 36,000 distinct CDR3 sequences, with 9.5% to 11% found just once. On this clonotype: The antigen is undetermined.

Germline V gives CDR1 MNHEY, CDR2 SVGEGT. CDR3 length: 17 residues. V gave up 5 bases and J gave up 7 bases; unmatched junction bases: 14. The sequenced sample was synovial fluid, either unsorted or a sorted T cell fraction (not recorded which). V gene TRBV6-2 or TRBV6-3 combines with J gene TRBJ2-2; 9 nucleotides agree with TRBD2. This receptor was taken from a male donor with ankylosing spondylitis. CDR3 amino acids: CASSPGLAPGLGGELFF. The CDR3 region has the DNA TGTGCCAGCAGTCCCGGACTAGCGCCTGGTTTGGGCGGGGAGCTGTTTTTT.